This TCR beta chain stems from a study of tumor and adjacent non-tumor tissue in lung cancer. In regard to this clonotype: Sequence at one end of the junction differs from germline and may be a read error.

No cell sorting was done before RNA was extracted from the tissue. This CDR3 has 14 amino acids. Germline CDR1 reads DFQATT; CDR2 reads SNEGSKA (reference sequence). The library came from three nested PCR rounds adapted from ARM-PCR protocols. TCRdb used MiXCR to reprocess the multiplex PCR reads, holding one entry per CDR3 protein. Of roughly 220,000 distinct CDR3 sequences in the sample, 70% to 75% were seen once. This receptor was identified in a man aged 55 to 70 with non-small cell lung cancer. V is TRBV20-1 and J is TRBJ1-1; a weak D match, TRBD1 (5 bases). The sequenced sample consisted of lung tumor tissue. In DNA, the CDR3 is TGCAGTGCTAGATCCGTAGACAGTATTGGTGAACCTTTCTTT. This codes for CSARSVDSIGEPFF.